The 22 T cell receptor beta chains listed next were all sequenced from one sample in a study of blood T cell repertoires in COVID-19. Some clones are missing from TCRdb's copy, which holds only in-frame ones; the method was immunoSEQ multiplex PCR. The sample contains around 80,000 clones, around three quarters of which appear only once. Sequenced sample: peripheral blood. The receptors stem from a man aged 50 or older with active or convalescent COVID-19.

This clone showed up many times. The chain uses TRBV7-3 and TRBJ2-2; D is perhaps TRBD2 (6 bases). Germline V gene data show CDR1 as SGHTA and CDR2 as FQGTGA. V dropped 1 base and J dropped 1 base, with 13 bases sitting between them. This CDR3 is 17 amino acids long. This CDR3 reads CASSLSPVGGNTGELFF. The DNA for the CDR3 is TGTGCCAGCAGCTTAAGCCCTGTCGGGGGGAACACCGGGGAGCTGTTTTTT.

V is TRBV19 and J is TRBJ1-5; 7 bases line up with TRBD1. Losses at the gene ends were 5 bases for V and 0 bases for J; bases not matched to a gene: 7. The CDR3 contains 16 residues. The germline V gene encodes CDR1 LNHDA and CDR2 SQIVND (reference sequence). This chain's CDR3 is CASSGTDLYSNQPQHF. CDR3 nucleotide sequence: TGTGCCAGTAGTGGGACAGACCTCTATAGCAATCAGCCCCAGCATTTT.

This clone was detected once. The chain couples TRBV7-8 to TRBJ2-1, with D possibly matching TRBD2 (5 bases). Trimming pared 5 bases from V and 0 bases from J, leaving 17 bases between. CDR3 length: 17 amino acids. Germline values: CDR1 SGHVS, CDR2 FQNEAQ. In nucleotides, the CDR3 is TGTGCCAGCAGCCCTAGGCCACACGGGGACTCCTACAATGAGCAGTTCTTC. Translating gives CASSPRPHGDSYNEQFF.

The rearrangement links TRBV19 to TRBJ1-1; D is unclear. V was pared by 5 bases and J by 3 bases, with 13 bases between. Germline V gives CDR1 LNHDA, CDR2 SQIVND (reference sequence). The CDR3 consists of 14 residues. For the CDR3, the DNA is TGTGCCAGTAGTCACAACCCGATTGACACTGAAGCTTTCTTT. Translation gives CASSHNPIDTEAFF.

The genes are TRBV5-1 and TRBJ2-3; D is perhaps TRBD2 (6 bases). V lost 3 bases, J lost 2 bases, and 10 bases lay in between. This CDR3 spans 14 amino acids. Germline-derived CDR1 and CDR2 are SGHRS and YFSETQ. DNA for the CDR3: TGCGCCAGCAGCTCCGGGACTCTCACAGATACGCAGTATTTT. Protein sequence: CASSSGTLTDTQYF.

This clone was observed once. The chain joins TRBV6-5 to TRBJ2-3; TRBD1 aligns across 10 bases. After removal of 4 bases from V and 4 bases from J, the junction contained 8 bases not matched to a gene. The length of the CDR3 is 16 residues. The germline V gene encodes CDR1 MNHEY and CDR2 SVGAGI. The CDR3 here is CASSLVGGQGADTQYF. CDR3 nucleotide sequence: TGTGCCAGCAGTTTAGTAGGTGGACAGGGGGCAGATACGCAGTATTTT.

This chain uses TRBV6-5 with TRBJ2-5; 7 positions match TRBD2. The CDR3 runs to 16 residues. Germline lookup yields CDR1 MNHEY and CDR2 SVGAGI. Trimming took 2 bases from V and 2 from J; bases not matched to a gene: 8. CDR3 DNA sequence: TGTGCCAGCAGTTACGGCGTGGGCGGGGGACAAGAGACCCAGTACTTC. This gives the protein CASSYGVGGGQETQYF.

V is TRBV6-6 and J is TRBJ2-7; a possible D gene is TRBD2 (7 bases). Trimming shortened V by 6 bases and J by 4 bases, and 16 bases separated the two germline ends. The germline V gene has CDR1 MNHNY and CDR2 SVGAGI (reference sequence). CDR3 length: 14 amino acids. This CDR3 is CASSLGGARYEQYF. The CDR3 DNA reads TGTGCCAGCAGCTTGGGGGGGGCAAGGTACGAGCAGTACTTC.

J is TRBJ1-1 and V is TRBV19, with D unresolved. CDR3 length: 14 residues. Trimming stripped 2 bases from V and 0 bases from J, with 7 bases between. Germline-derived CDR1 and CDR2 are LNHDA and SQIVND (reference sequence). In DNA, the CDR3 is TGTGCCAGTAGTATATCTAGGCTGAACACTGAAGCTTTCTTT. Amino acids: CASSISRLNTEAFF.

In nucleotides, the CDR3 is TGTGCCAGTAGTACCCCTCTAGCGGGGGGGCGGGGTGAGCAGTTCTTC. Its protein product is CASSTPLAGGRGEQFF. The chain combines TRBV19 with TRBJ2-1, with 12 bases aligning to TRBD2. CDR1 and CDR2 (germline): LNHDA, SQIVND (reference sequence). J lost 9 bases, V lost 4 bases, and 10 bases had no gene match. This CDR3 region has 16 residues.

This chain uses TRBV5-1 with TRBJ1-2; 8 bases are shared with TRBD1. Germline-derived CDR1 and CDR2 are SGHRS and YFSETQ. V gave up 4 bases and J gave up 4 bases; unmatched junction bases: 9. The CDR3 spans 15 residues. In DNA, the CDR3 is TGCGCCAGCAGCCCTGGACAGGGCCAAGCCTATGGCTACACCTTC. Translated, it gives CASSPGQGQAYGYTF.

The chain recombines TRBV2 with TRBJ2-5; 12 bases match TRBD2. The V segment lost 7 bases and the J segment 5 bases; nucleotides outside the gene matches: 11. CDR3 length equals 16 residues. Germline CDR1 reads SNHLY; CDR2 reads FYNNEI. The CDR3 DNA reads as TGTGCCAGCACAATTGCTAGCGGGGGGGCCGGGGAGACCCAGTACTTC. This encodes CASTIASGGAGETQYF.

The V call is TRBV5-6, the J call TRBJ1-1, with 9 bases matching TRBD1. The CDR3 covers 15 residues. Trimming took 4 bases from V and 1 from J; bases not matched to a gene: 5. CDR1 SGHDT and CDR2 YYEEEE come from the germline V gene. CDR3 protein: CASSAGTGRNTEAFF. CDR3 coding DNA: TGTGCCAGCAGCGCCGGGACAGGGAGGAACACTGAAGCTTTCTTT.

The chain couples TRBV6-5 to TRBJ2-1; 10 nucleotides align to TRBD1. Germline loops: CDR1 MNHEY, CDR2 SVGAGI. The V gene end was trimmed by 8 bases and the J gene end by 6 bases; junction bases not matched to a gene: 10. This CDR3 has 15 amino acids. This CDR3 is CASCVRQGARNEQFF. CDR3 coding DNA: TGTGCCAGCTGCGTACGACAGGGGGCGCGCAATGAGCAGTTCTTC.

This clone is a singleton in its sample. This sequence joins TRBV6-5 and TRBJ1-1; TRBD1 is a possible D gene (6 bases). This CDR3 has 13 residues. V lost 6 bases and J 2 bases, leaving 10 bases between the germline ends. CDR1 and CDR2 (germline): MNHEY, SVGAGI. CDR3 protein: CASRQQGNTEAFF. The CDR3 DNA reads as TGTGCCAGCAGACAACAGGGAAACACTGAAGCTTTCTTT.

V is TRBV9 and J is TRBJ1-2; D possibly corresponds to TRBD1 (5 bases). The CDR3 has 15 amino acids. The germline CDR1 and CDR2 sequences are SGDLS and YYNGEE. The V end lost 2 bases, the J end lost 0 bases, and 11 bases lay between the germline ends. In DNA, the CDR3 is TGTGCCAGCAGCGTCGACAGACAGCCTAACTATGGCTACACCTTC. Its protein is CASSVDRQPNYGYTF. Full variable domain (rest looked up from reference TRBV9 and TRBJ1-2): DSGVTQTPKHLITATGQRVTLRCSPRSGDLSVYWYQQSLDQGLQFLIQYYNGEERAKGNILERFSAQQFPDLHSELNLSSLELGDSALYFCASSVDRQPNYGYTFGSGTRLTVV.

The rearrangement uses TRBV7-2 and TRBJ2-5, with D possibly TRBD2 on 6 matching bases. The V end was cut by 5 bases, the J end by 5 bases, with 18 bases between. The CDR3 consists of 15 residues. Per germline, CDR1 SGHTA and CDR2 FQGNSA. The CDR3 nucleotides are TGTGCCAGCAGCCCCCAGCGGGCGCCTCAGGAGACCCAGTACTTC. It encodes CASSPQRAPQETQYF.

CDR3 residues: CASSSRGSWGTEAFF. The CDR3 nucleotides are TGTGCCAGCAGTTCCCGGGGGTCTTGGGGGACTGAAGCTTTCTTT. The chain is built from TRBV6-5 and TRBJ1-1; possibly TRBD1 for D (5 bases). The V end lost 4 bases, the J end lost 5 bases, and 17 bases lay between the germline ends. CDR3 length: 15 amino acids. CDR1 is MNHEY and CDR2 is SVGAGI in the germline V gene.

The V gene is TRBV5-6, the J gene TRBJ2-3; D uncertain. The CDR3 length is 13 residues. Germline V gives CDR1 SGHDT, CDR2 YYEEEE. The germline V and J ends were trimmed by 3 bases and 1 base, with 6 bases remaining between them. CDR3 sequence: CASSSAGTDTQYF. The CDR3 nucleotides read TGTGCCAGCAGCTCGGCGGGCACAGATACGCAGTATTTT.

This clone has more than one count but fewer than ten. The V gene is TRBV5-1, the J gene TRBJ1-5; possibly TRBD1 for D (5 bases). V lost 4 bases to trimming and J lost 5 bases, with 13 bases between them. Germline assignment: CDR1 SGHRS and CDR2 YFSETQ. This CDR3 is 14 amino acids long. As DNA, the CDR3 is TGCGCCAGCAGCGAAAGCCCAGGGTATCAGCCCCAGCATTTT. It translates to CASSESPGYQPQHF.

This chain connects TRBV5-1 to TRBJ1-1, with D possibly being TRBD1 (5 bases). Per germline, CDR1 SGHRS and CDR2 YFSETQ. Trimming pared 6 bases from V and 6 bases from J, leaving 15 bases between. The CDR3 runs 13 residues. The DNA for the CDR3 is TGCGCCAGCACCGGCGACCTCAGGGCTGAAGCTTTCTTT. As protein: CASTGDLRAEAFF. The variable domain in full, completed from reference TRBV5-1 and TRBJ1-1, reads KAGVTQTPRYLIKTRGQQVTLSCSPISGHRSVSWYQQTPGQGLQFLFEYFSETQRNKGNFPGRFSGRQFSNSRSEMNVSTLELGDSALYLCASTGDLRAEAFFGQGTRLTVV.

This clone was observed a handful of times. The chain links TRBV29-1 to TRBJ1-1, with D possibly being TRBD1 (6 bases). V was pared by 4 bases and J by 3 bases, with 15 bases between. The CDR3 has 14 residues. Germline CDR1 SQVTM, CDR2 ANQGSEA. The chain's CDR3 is CSVGPLQGYTEAFF. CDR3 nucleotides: TGCAGCGTTGGGCCCCTACAGGGCTACACTGAAGCTTTCTTT. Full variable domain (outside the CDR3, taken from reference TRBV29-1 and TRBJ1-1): SAVISQKPSRDICQRGTSLTIQCQVDSQVTMMFWYRQQPGQSLTLIATANQGSEATYESGFVIDKFPISRPNLTFSTLTVSNMSPEDSSIYLCSVGPLQGYTEAFFGQGTRLTVV.